This TCR beta chain comes out of a study of radiation and T cells in renal cell carcinoma. Stated treatment: treatment-naive control, cytoreductive nephrectomy. Sequenced control tumors were from roughly 10 males and several females, median age around 50. Study outcomes and limitations: Compared with controls, irradiated tumors showed greater TCR clonality. Sampling covered only about 1 g of each tumor.

With regard to this clone: Its specificity is not known.

Assay: immunoSEQ multiplex PCR; the TCRdb copy retains only in-frame clones and omits some. Of around 15,000 clones in the sample, approximately 58% were seen once. CDR3 length: 14 amino acids. CDR1 and CDR2 (germline): MNHEY, SMNVEV (reference sequence). Trimming left V 2 bases short and J 2 bases short, with 10 bases between. This sequence joins TRBV27 and TRBJ2-7, with a weak D call TRBD2 (5 bases). The sequencing here drew on tumor tissue, taken from a patient whose treatment was nephrectomy without radiotherapy. This receptor was identified in a middle-aged man with renal cell carcinoma. In DNA form, the CDR3 reads TGTGCCAGCAGTTTAAAGCCGGGGACCTACGAGCAGTACTTC. It is translated as CASSLKPGTYEQYF.